This record concerns one T cell receptor beta chain sequence. In its sample, this clonotype was seen many times. Its antigen is not yet known. Per-base quality was not reported, and no clone a single base away is much larger than it. Read against the paper, the sample's time point label means: newly diagnosed GD, antithyroid drugs for less than 3 months. For both TCR sequencing and RNA sequencing, RNA was extracted from PBMCs using TRIzol. The diagnosis of Graves' disease followed American Thyroid Association guidelines. Patients were recruited from an endocrinology department in Xi'an, China. From each patient, approximately 9 milliliters of peripheral blood was collected into an EDTA anticoagulant tube. PBMCs were isolated by Ficoll Paque Plus density gradient separation without further T cell sorting. RNA quality was checked with an Agilent 2100 Bioanalyzer and agarose gel, and concentration with a NanoDrop 2000.

Libraries were built with multiplex PCR. Instrument on record: Illumina HiSeq 4000. TCR beta libraries were built with iRepertoire HTBI primers and Arm-PCR amplification of CDR3 regions. Before sequencing, the PCR products went through gel purification. Per the original workflow: Gene usage analysis of CDR3 amino acid clonotypes used the 62 TRBV and 11 to 15 TRBJ segments found across samples. Filtered high-quality paired reads were merged into contigs using COPE and FqMerger. BLAST was used to align contigs to the IMGT TRBV, TRBD and TRBJ reference genes, and CDR3 was defined following IMGT. Any clonotype with a frequency above 0.1% was counted as a highly expanded clone. Shannon entropy was used to measure repertoire diversity, and the Gini coefficient was used to measure V-J evenness. Clonotypes shared by more than one individual were considered public. TCRdb handled the public reads itself, with Q25 trimming in fastp and clone calling in MiXCR, and kept productive beta chains. A single entry per CDR3 protein holds the most common genes and DNA from its merged rows. These V and J calls are TCRdb output, not the study's own analysis. The sample contains 550,000 to 700,000 distinct CDR3 sequences, 15% to 20% of them found a single time. More than 10% of the sample rests with the top ten.

CDR1 and CDR2 are drawn from the germline V gene: SNHLY, FYNNEI. Measured from the cysteine to the phenylalanine, the CDR3 is 12 residues long. The read is trimmed to its CDR3 DNA, 36 bases read in frame from base 1. V was cut back by 8 bases and J by 4 bases, leaving a gap of 12 bases between them. This entry belongs to a study of regulatory T cells in long-lasting Graves disease (dated by TCRdb to 2020 to 2022). Background for the entire study: Antithyroid drugs had been taken for less than 3 months by newly diagnosed Graves' disease patients. The study was conducted in China and was registered as a clinical trial. A total of around 35 samples were covered by TCR sequencing, comprising approximately 13 persistent and 20 or so newly diagnosed Graves' disease patients. This study used TCR sequencing and RNA sequencing of peripheral blood to compare persistent Graves' disease patients against newly diagnosed Graves' disease patients. Results the study describes overall, beyond this receptor: Because the primary lesion, thyroid tissue, could not be accessed, the study looked at peripheral blood alone. Preferential use of TRBV28, TRBJ1-2 and TRBJ2-5 was observed in persistent disease, whereas TRBV20-1 and TRBJ2-1 were favored in newly diagnosed disease. Only the TCR beta chain was sequenced and analyzed. The authors noted that the small sample size was a limitation that may lower accuracy. Persistent Graves' disease patients showed lower TCR Shannon entropy and fewer highly expanded clones than newly diagnosed patients, suggesting clonal expansion. A larger number of public clonotypes was shared among persistent patients (around 3,000) than among newly diagnosed patients (around 880).

The data also belong to a second study, concerning T cells in Graves' hyperthyroidism and ophthalmopathy. Drawing on the second study: A patient counted as having stable Graves' hyperthyroidism if no progression to ophthalmopathy occurred over 18 months of follow-up. Hyperthyroidism patients were aged 18 to 65 years and newly diagnosed, with disease duration of less than 2 months. The study excluded patients with uncontrolled infections, other autoimmune diseases, pregnancy or lactation. Diagnoses relied on clinical symptoms, serum thyroxine and TRAb, thyroid ultrasound and orbital computed tomography. For the first round of RT-PCR on the TCR CDR3, the HTBI primer set was used together with the Qiagen OneStep RT-PCR kit. Blood samples also contained most of the expanded thyroid clonotypes (frequency above 0.001), which suggests that blood repertoires may reflect thyroid immune responses. Ophthalmopathy was separated from stable hyperthyroidism by a 13 V-J signature model, with just over 85% sensitivity and roughly 84% specificity obtained in cross-validation and 80%/75% obtained in testing. During validation, the model predicted progression to ophthalmopathy a median of around 6 months ahead of onset, with around 70% sensitivity and about 72% specificity. A discovery cohort of about a hundred patients, about 40 with Graves' ophthalmopathy and 57 with stable Graves' hyperthyroidism, was used to find distinguishing TCR V-J signatures. Prospective prediction of ophthalmopathy was tested in an independent validation cohort of approximately 19 hyperthyroidism patients and 17 patients who later progressed to ophthalmopathy. The 85 to 100 discovery patients were randomly split 7:3 into training and test sets. In addition, the study compared T-cell repertoires in thyroid tissue and in blood from six Graves' hyperthyroidism patients. After sampling, hyperthyroidism patients received methimazole starting at 30 mg daily, and ophthalmopathy patients received high-dose intravenous methylprednisolone. Libraries were constructed in a second round of multiplex PCR, after which size selection and purification were carried out. Paired-end sequencing of the libraries was performed with 100 bp reads on an Illumina HiSeq2000. SOAPnuke was used to process the raw data, throwing out any read that contained adapters or uncalled bases, had a mean Phred below 15, or lacked an exact constant-primer or identifier match. COPE v1.2.5 was used to merge high-quality paired reads, and clonotypes were defined as unique nucleotide sequences. MiTCR v1.1 was used to align the clonotypes against IMGT TRBV, TRBD and TRBJ reference segments. The analysis included only V-J combinations with a frequency above 0.0001, which together covered over 98% of the repertoires. The TCS score was defined as the ratio of F50 (clonal expansion) to E x V (chaos), calculated using BLOSUM62-based TCRdist between CDR3 peptides within each V-J. Welch's t-statistics and random forest reduced 500 to 650 V-J features to roughly 13, which were used in a naive Bayes classifier (R e1071). Sample size was not statistically predetermined, and blinding of investigators to group allocation was not performed. The paper describes TCR Vbeta CDR3 sequencing of 140 or so peripheral blood samples, made up of 43 ophthalmopathy patients, 70 to 75 hyperthyroidism patients and 17 progressor patients.

The sequenced sample was peripheral blood mononuclear cells (PBMCs), obtained at new diagnosis, from a patient treated with antithyroid drugs. The chain employs TRBV2 and TRBJ2-7, with the D gene uncertain. This TCR derives from a man between 18 and 35 years old with Graves disease. Donor details come from another sample of the same person, matched by shared clones. The CDR3 sequence is CASARISYEQYF. The DNA is TGTGCCAGCGCGAGGATCTCGTACGAGCAGTACTTC.